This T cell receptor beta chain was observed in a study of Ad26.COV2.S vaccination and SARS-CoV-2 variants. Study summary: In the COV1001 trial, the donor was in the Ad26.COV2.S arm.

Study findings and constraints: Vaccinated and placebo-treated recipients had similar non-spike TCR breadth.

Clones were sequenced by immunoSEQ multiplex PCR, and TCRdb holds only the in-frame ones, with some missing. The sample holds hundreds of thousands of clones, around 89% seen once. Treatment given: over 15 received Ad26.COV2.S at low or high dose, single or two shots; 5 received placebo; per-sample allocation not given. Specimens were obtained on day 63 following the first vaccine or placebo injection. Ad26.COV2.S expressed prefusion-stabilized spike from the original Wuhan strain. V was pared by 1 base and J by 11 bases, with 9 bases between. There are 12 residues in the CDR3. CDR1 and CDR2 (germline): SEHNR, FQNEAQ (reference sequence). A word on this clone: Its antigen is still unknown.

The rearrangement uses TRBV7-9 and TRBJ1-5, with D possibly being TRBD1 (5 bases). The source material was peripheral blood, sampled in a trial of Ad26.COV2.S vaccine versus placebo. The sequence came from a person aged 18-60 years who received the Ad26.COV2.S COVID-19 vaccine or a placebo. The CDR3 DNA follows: TGTGCCAGCAGCTTAGAGGTGGGGGCCCAGCATTTT. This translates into CASSLEVGAQHF.